This T cell receptor (beta chain) is drawn from a study of Graves' ophthalmopathy and Graves' hyperthyroidism. Regarding the study as a whole: Ophthalmopathy cases were distinguished from stable hyperthyroidism by a 13-signature model, reaching approximately 87% sensitivity and 81.08% specificity.

The sequenced template was RNA, covering the TCR beta CDR3 region. The authors performed first-round RT-PCR with HTBI primers and then a second-round multiplex PCR. MiXCR, run by TCRdb on the multiplex PCR reads, gives a single entry per CDR3 protein. The sample has 450,000 to 600,000 distinct CDR3 sequences, less than 45% seen once; the top ten hold about 4.1%. On this clonotype: Its antigen is still unknown. A junction boundary mismatches the germline segment, possibly from a read error.

Per germline, CDR1 SGHAT and CDR2 FQNNGV. The CDR3 has 16 residues. The TCR was taken from an adult man with Graves' hyperthyroidism. The genes are TRBV11-2 and TRBJ2-5; TRBD2 matches 7 bases. The material sequenced was peripheral blood or thyroid tissue (not recorded which). The CDR3 loop reads CAGSLDRVAGEETQYF. CDR3 coding DNA: TGTGCCGGCAGCTTAGATAGGGTTGCGGGAGAGGAGACCCAGTACTTC.